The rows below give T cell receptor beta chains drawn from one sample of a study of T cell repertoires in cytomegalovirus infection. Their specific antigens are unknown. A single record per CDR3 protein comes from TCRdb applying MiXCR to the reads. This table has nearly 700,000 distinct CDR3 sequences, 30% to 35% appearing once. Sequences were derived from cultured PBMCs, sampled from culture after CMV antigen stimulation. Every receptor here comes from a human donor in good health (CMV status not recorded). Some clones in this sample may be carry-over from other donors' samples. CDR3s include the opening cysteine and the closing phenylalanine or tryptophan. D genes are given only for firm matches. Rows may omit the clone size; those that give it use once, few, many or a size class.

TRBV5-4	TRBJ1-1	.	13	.	CASSSLLNTEAFF	TGTGCCAGCAGCTCCCTCCTCAACACTGAAGCTTTCTTT
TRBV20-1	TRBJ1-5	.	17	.	CRGPGQPLKFSNQPQHF	TGCAGGGGCCCTGGACAGCCGCTGAAGTTTAGCAATCAGCCCCAGCATTTT
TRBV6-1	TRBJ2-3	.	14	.	CASSRLESTDTQYF	TGTGCCAGCAGTCGTCTTGAGAGCACAGATACGCAGTATTTT
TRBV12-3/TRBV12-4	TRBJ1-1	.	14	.	CASSWFYGNTEAFF	TGTGCCAGCAGTTGGTTCTACGGGAACACTGAAGCTTTCTTT
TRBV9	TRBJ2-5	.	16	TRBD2	CASSVDSGSLGETQYF	TGTGCCAGCAGCGTAGATAGCGGGAGCCTAGGGGAGACCCAGTACTTC
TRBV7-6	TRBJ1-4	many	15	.	CASSLESARGEKLFF	TGTGCCAGCAGCTTAGAGTCGGCCCGGGGAGAAAAACTGTTTTTT
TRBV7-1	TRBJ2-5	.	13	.	CASSWPSQETQYF	TGTGCCAGCAGCTGGCCGTCCCAAGAGACCCAGTACTTC
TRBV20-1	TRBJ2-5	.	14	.	CSALSLMADETQYF	TGCAGTGCACTCTCCCTTATGGCCGACGAGACCCAGTACTTC
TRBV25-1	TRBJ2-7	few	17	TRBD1	CASRTAPGGQGSYEQYF	TGTGCCAGCAGGACCGCGCCGGGGGGACAGGGATCCTACGAGCAGTACTTC
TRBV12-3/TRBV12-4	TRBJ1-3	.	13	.	CASRPPGPDTIYF	TGTGCCAGCAGGCCCCCGGGGCCAGACACCATATATTTT
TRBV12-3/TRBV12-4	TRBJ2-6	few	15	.	CASSLIHSGANVLTF	TGTGCCAGCAGTTTGATCCACTCTGGGGCCAACGTCCTGACTTTC
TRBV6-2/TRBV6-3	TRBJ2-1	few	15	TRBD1	CASTTPRTGQNEQFF	TGTGCCAGCACTACCCCCCGGACAGGGCAAAATGAGCAGTTCTTC
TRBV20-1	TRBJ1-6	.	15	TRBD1	CSAAKPGQSNSPLHF	TGCAGTGCCGCCAAGCCGGGACAGAGTAATTCACCCCTCCACTTT
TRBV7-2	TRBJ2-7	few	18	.	CASSAKPPGPAASYEQYF	TGTGCCAGCAGCGCAAAACCCCCCGGACCAGCGGCCTCCTACGAGCAGTACTTC
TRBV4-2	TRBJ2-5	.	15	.	CASSQAGYRQETQYF	TGTGCCAGCAGCCAAGCAGGGTACCGCCAAGAGACCCAGTACTTC
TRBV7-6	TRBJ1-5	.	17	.	CASSLWPRGGIRQPQHF	TGTGCCAGCAGCTTATGGCCCCGCGGAGGGATCAGACAGCCCCAGCATTTT
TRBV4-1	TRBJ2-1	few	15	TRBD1	CASSQDGTGYNEQFF	TGCGCCAGCAGCCAAGACGGGACAGGGTACAATGAGCAGTTCTTC